Listed here are 29 T cell receptor beta chains from one sample, sequenced in a study of cytomegalovirus exposure and HLA in healthy donors. PCR used 60 Vbeta primers and 13 Jbeta primers. Using immunoSEQ multiplex PCR, the repertoire was profiled, and TCRdb retains in-frame clones only, with some absent. Altogether about 130,000 clones are present, roughly 80% being singletons, with the ten largest covering over 2.5%. The sample taken for sequencing was PBMCs. The receptor set was obtained from a woman in her fifties or sixties in good health and CMV-seronegative.

This clone was detected only a few times. The gene calls are TRBV19 and TRBJ1-5, with D possibly TRBD1 on 5 matching bases. Germline CDR1 reads LNHDA; CDR2 reads SQIVND (reference sequence). The V end was cut by 4 bases, the J end by 7 bases, with 26 bases between. This CDR3 comprises 18 residues. Here the CDR3 reads CASSSGRASGAQTQPQHF. The CDR3 region has the DNA TGTGCCAGTAGTAGTGGCAGGGCTTCTGGGGCCCAAACACAGCCCCAGCATTTT.

The chain employs TRBV19 and TRBJ2-2, with 7 positions matching TRBD2. This CDR3 comprises 14 residues. Germline-derived CDR1 and CDR2 are LNHDA and SQIVND (reference sequence). V lost 5 bases, J lost 5 bases, and 5 bases stayed unmatched. The DNA of the CDR3 is TGTGCCAGTAGTTTCACTAGCGATACCGGGGAGCTGTTTTTT. This codes for CASSFTSDTGELFF.

V usage is TRBV11-2 and J usage is TRBJ2-7, with 9 bases that match TRBD2. The V gene end was trimmed by 5 bases and the J gene end by 3 bases; junction bases not matched to a gene: 11. The CDR3 consists of 16 residues. Germline V lookup: CDR1 SGHAT, CDR2 FQNNGV. The CDR3 DNA reads as TGTGCCAGCAGCCGCCAAAGCGGGAGGCTTGTCTACGAGCAGTACTTC. Residues: CASSRQSGRLVYEQYF.

The chain couples TRBV6-5 to TRBJ1-2; D remains unclear. There are 14 residues in the CDR3. The germline V and J ends were trimmed by 6 bases and 0 bases, with 11 bases remaining between them. Germline CDR1 and CDR2: MNHEY and SVGAGI. The CDR3 protein is CASRRITTNYGYTF. The CDR3 DNA is TGTGCCAGCAGGAGGATAACAACTAACTATGGCTACACCTTC.

This CDR3 is CASSPGTVYGYTF. In nucleotides, the CDR3 is TGTGCCAGCAGCCCCGGGACAGTCTATGGCTACACCTTC. The J gene is TRBJ1-2, the V gene TRBV6-1, with 7 bases matching TRBD1. The CDR3 extends over 13 amino acids. CDR1 is MNHNS and CDR2 is SASEGT in the germline V gene. V dropped 6 bases and J dropped 4; count of bases not matched to a gene: 5.

The chain is built from TRBV10-3 and TRBJ2-1; D perhaps matches TRBD2 (6 bases). Germline V gives CDR1 ENHRY, CDR2 SYGVKD. The length of the CDR3 is 14 residues. The V end lost 2 bases, the J end lost 6 bases, and 11 bases lay between the germline ends. CDR3 amino acids: CAISEGLQINEQFF. The CDR3 DNA is TGTGCCATCAGTGAGGGACTACAAATCAATGAGCAGTTCTTC.

This chain links TRBV9 with TRBJ1-5; TRBD1 agrees at 7 bases. Germline loops: CDR1 SGDLS, CDR2 YYNGEE. This CDR3 has 15 residues. Unmatched junction bases numbered 9, after V lost 2 bases and J lost 7 bases. CDR3 DNA sequence: TGTGCCAGCAGCGTCGGAACAGGGGCGGGACAGCCCCAGCATTTT. Translating it yields CASSVGTGAGQPQHF.

The rearrangement uses TRBV28 and TRBJ2-3; D call uncertain. CDR1 and CDR2 (germline): MDHEN, SYDVKM. Trimming stripped 7 bases from V and 0 bases from J, with 14 bases between. The CDR3 runs to 15 residues. This chain's CDR3 is CASTANSYSTDTQYF. CDR3 sequence (DNA): TGTGCCAGCACCGCAAACAGCTACAGCACAGATACGCAGTATTTT.

The V and J genes are TRBV28 and TRBJ1-1; 7 bases are shared with TRBD1. The V and J ends lost 7 bases and 5 bases, in that order; junction bases with no gene match: 7. CDR1 is MDHEN and CDR2 is SYDVKM in the germline V gene. The length of the CDR3 is 13 residues. The DNA of the CDR3 is TGTGCCAGCACCACAGGGGTTGGAACTGAAGCTTTCTTT. Amino acids: CASTTGVGTEAFF.

J is TRBJ1-4 and V is TRBV29-1; D is undetermined. CDR1 is SQVTM and CDR2 is ANQGSEA in the germline V gene. CDR3 length: 12 residues. Trimming removed 6 bases at V and 8 bases at J, with 13 bases between. The CDR3 here is CSVSVAGEKLFF. The CDR3 DNA sequence: TGCAGCGTCAGTGTGGCGGGCGAAAAACTGTTTTTT.

The chain's CDR3 is CASSQDSMTGSSGYTF. The CDR3 DNA follows: TGTGCCAGCAGCCAAGATTCCATGACAGGTTCTTCGGGCTACACCTTC. The chain is built from TRBV4-2 and TRBJ1-2; D may be TRBD1 (6 bases). The CDR3 has 16 residues. V gave up 0 bases and J gave up 8 bases, with 19 bases separating them. CDR1 LGHNA and CDR2 YNFKEQ come from the germline V gene.

The CDR3 is CASSITSESSYEQYF. The CDR3 DNA sequence: TGTGCCAGTAGTATAACTAGCGAGAGCTCCTACGAGCAGTACTTC. The chain recombines TRBV19 with TRBJ2-5, with TRBD2 matching over 7 bases. The closer fit of TRBJ2-7 to the DNA end suggests the J call may be wrong. Per germline, CDR1 LNHDA and CDR2 SQIVND (reference sequence). The CDR3 has 15 residues.

This clone came up once. V is TRBV6-5 and J is TRBJ1-4; TRBD1 matches 7 bases. Germline CDR1 and CDR2: MNHEY and SVGAGI. Trimming cost V 0 bases and J 5 bases; bases outside gene matches: 6. This CDR3 is built from 16 residues. CDR3 bases: TGTGCCAGCAGTTACTCCTGGAGGGGACAGAATGAAAAACTGTTTTTT. Amino acid sequence: CASSYSWRGQNEKLFF.

The V call is TRBV12-5, the J call TRBJ2-5; 9 nucleotides match TRBD2. Germline CDR1 LGHNT, CDR2 FRNRAP. V was clipped by 4 bases and J by 5 bases; unmatched bases: 11. The CDR3 is made up of 16 amino acids. This CDR3 reads CASGSGLANSKETQYF. The CDR3 coding sequence is TGTGCTAGTGGTTCGGGACTAGCAAATTCTAAGGAGACCCAGTACTTC.

The chain recombines TRBV28 with TRBJ1-2; 8 bases agree with TRBD1. Unmatched junction bases numbered 11, after V lost 8 bases and J lost 6 bases. The germline CDR1 and CDR2 sequences are MDHEN and SYDVKM. The CDR3 length is 14 residues. CDR3 coding DNA: TGTGCCAGCTCCCCCGGGGGACAGGTGCATGGCTACACCTTC. Amino acid sequence: CASSPGGQVHGYTF.

The chain links TRBV9 to TRBJ2-1; TRBD1 agrees at 7 bases. With V trimmed by 4 bases and J by 6 bases, 16 bases remained unmatched. The CDR3 is 17 amino acids. Germline assignment: CDR1 SGDLS and CDR2 YYNGEE. For the CDR3, the DNA is TGTGCCAGCAGCCTACACCTCATGGGACAGATGGGCAATGAGCAGTTCTTC. Translating gives CASSLHLMGQMGNEQFF.

Only one count was recorded for this clone. This rearrangement joins TRBV7-2 to TRBJ2-7, with a tentative D call TRBD2 (5 bases). This CDR3 comprises 12 residues. The V gene lost 5 bases and the J gene lost 6 bases, with 11 bases spanning the gap. Germline V gene data show CDR1 as SGHTA and CDR2 as FQGNSA. CDR3 coding DNA: TGTGCCAGCAGCCCCCGAGGAGGCGAGCAGTACTTC. It is translated as CASSPRGGEQYF.

V gene TRBV7-9 combines with J gene TRBJ2-3, with TRBD2 as a possible D gene (6 bases). This CDR3 is built from 14 residues. V was trimmed by 4 bases and J by 4 bases, leaving 12 bases between them. Germline lookup yields CDR1 SEHNR and CDR2 FQNEAQ (reference sequence). The CDR3 DNA reads TGTGCCAGCAGCTCGGGGGTTGTGGCAGATACGCAGTATTTT. It translates to CASSSGVVADTQYF.

The chain couples TRBV5-4 to TRBJ1-3; D ambiguous. With 4 bases removed from V and 4 bases from J, the gap between germline ends came to 6 bases. This CDR3 region has 12 residues. Germline lookup yields CDR1 SGHNT and CDR2 YYREEE (reference sequence). DNA of the CDR3: TGTGCCAGCAGCCCATCCGGAAACACCATATATTTT. Its protein is CASSPSGNTIYF.

The V gene is TRBV19, the J gene TRBJ1-5, with TRBD1 identical over 10 bases. The CDR3 consists of 14 residues. V shed 4 bases and J 7 bases; nucleotides not matched to a gene: 4. CDR1 and CDR2 (germline): LNHDA, SQIVND (reference sequence). The CDR3 loop reads CASSTTGGGQPQHF. The CDR3 DNA follows: TGTGCCAGTAGTACGACAGGGGGCGGACAGCCCCAGCATTTT.

This chain's CDR3 is CARTGQGQNEQYF. The DNA for the CDR3 is TGTGCCCGGACGGGACAGGGCCAGAATGAGCAGTACTTC. The genes are TRBV30 and TRBJ2-7, with TRBD1 matching over 9 bases. This CDR3 contains 13 residues. Germline CDR1 reads GTSNPN; CDR2 reads SVGIG (reference sequence). J lost 7 bases, V lost 8 bases, and 12 bases had no gene match. Full variable domain (outside the CDR3, taken from reference TRBV30 and TRBJ2-7): SQTIHQWPATLVQPVGSPLSLECTVEGTSNPNLYWYRQAAGRGLQLLFYSVGIGQISSEVPQNLSASRPQDRQFILSSKKLLLSDSGFYLCARTGQGQNEQYFGPGTRLTVT.

The gene calls are TRBV27 and TRBJ2-7, with D perhaps matching TRBD1 (6 bases). Germline-derived CDR1 and CDR2 are MNHEY and SMNVEV (reference sequence). The CDR3 is made up of 16 amino acids. Trimming removed 5 bases at V and 0 bases at J, with 17 bases between. In DNA form, the CDR3 reads TGTGCCAGCAGTCTTACACGGGACACCCTCTCCTACGAGCAGTACTTC. Translated, it gives CASSLTRDTLSYEQYF.

V and J are TRBV27 and TRBJ1-2; no reliable D call. Trimming left V 3 bases short and J 7 bases short, with 12 bases between. The V gene's germline CDR1 is MNHEY and CDR2 SMNVEV (reference sequence). CDR3 length equals 13 residues. The CDR3 DNA reads as TGTGCCAGCAGTTTCTCAGGAGCGGGTGGCTACACCTTC. This translates into CASSFSGAGGYTF.

The chain joins TRBV25-1 to TRBJ2-7; 9 nucleotides match TRBD1. Per germline, CDR1 MGHDK and CDR2 SYGVNS. Losses at the gene ends were 8 bases for V and 5 bases for J; bases not matched to a gene: 7. The CDR3 covers 13 residues. The CDR3 reads CASLERTGDEQYF. The CDR3 DNA reads as TGTGCCAGCCTCGAACGGACAGGGGACGAGCAGTACTTC.

This chain connects TRBV7-2 to TRBJ2-5; TRBD1 agrees at 8 bases. The junction had 10 bases not matched to a gene; V was cut back by 5 bases and J by 5 bases. CDR3 size: 15 residues. Germline V CDR1 and CDR2: SGHTA, FQGNSA. The DNA for the CDR3 is TGTGCCAGCAGCAGAATCCGGACAGGGTGGGAGACCCAGTACTTC. Its protein is CASSRIRTGWETQYF.

The V gene is TRBV5-4, the J gene TRBJ1-5; weak D call: TRBD1 (6 bases). Per germline, CDR1 SGHNT and CDR2 YYREEE (reference sequence). This CDR3 comprises 13 residues. V was clipped by 0 bases and J by 6 bases, with 7 bases between them. The CDR3 sequence: CASSLGGGQPQHF. The CDR3 coding sequence is TGTGCCAGCAGCTTGGGAGGGGGTCAGCCCCAGCATTTT.

J is TRBJ2-5 and V is TRBV6-5, with a tentative D call TRBD1 (6 bases). Trimming shortened V by 6 bases and J by 5 bases, and 13 bases separated the two germline ends. Per the germline V gene, CDR1 is MNHEY and CDR2 is SVGAGI. This CDR3 has 13 residues. The CDR3 protein is CASSRDRTETQYF. As DNA, the CDR3 is TGTGCCAGCAGCCGAGACAGGACGGAGACCCAGTACTTC.

The chain joins TRBV5-1 to TRBJ2-1; 7 nucleotides match TRBD2. The CDR3 consists of 13 residues. The J segment lost 7 bases and the V segment lost 7 bases, leaving 8 bases of the junction unmatched. Looked up from germline, CDR1 is SGHRS and CDR2 is YFSETQ. As DNA, the CDR3 is TGCGCCAGCTGGCGGGAGAGTCGTAATGAGCAGTTCTTC. Its protein is CASWRESRNEQFF.

V is TRBV4-3 and J is TRBJ2-1; 12 nucleotides agree with TRBD2. This CDR3 has 15 amino acids. CDR1 LGHNA and CDR2 YSLEER come from the germline V gene. Germline trimming cut 1 base from V and 5 bases from J; bases unmatched to any gene: 0. The CDR3 protein is CASSQGLAGDNEQFF. For the CDR3, the DNA is TGCGCCAGCAGCCAAGGACTAGCGGGGGACAATGAGCAGTTCTTC.